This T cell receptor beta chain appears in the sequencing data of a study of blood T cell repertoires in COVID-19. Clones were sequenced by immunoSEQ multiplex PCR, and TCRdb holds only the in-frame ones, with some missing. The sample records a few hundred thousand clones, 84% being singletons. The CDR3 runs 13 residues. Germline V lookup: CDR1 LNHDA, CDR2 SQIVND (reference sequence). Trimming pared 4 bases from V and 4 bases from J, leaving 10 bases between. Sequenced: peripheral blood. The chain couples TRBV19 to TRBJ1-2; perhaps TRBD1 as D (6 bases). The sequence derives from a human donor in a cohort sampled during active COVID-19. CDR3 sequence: CASSKDSRYGYTF. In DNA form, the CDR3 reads TGTGCCAGTAGTAAGGACAGTCGCTATGGCTACACCTTC.